This T cell receptor (beta chain) is drawn from a study of blood T cell repertoires in COVID-19. Study as a whole: Italy, Spain and the United States were the sources of the convalescent and acute COVID-19 samples.

Per the original methods: Counts of nucleated cells, estimated from reference gene primer amplification, were obtained. Libraries were prepared by immunoSEQ multiplex PCR; TCRdb keeps only in-frame clonotypes and omits some of them. Clone size and V and J calls were adopted from that table, with D and trimming inferred from the DNA. The sample shows 250,000 to 400,000 clones, around 87% of them seen only once. V lost 2 bases and J 4 bases, leaving 17 bases between the germline ends. Germline CDR1 and CDR2: MDHEN and SYDVKM. The CDR3 loop spans 16 amino acids. Study members were between roughly 18 and 89 years old and lived in 20 to 30 US regions.

Material: PBMCs or T cells enriched from blood (not recorded which). The V and J genes are TRBV28 and TRBJ1-1, with unresolved D. This TCR derives from a woman under 40 who had recovered from COVID-19. DNA of the CDR3: TGTGCCAGCAGTTTACGCCCCAGAGGTTATAGCACTGAAGCTTTCTTT. Protein sequence: CASSLRPRGYSTEAFF.